One and the same sample provided the 25 T cell receptor beta chains below, sequenced in a study of T cells after yellow fever vaccination. TCRdb itself ran the 5' RACE reads through MiXCR, one entry per CDR3 protein. The sample includes approximately 250,000 distinct CDR3 sequences, about 3.9% of them seen just once. Source: PBMCs, taken 15 days after the yellow fever booster vaccination. The receptors originated from a man between 18 and 35 years old who received the YFV17D yellow fever vaccine.

Ten or more counts support this clonotype. The CDR3 DNA is TGTGCCTGGGGGAAGAATGAGCAGTTCTTC. It specifies CAWGKNEQFF. The chain joins TRBV28 to TRBJ2-1; the D call may be TRBD1 or TRBD2 (5 bases each). V shed 11 bases and J shed 7 bases, with 9 bases lying between them. The CDR3 has 10 amino acids. Germline V lookup: CDR1 MDHEN, CDR2 SYDVKM.

This clonotype was recorded a few times. J is TRBJ1-1 and V is TRBV5-4, with 8 bases that match TRBD1. In germline, CDR1 is SGHNT, CDR2 YYREEE (reference sequence). Losses at the gene ends were 0 bases for V and 3 bases for J; bases not matched to a gene: 10. This CDR3 region has 17 residues. CDR3 bases: TGTGCCAGCAGCTTGGCCGCGACAGGGGCCCTCTACACTGAAGCTTTCTTT. Translated, it gives CASSLAATGALYTEAFF. Looking up the rest from reference TRBV5-4 and TRBJ1-1 gives the full variable domain: ETGVTQSPTHLIKTRGQQVTLRCSSQSGHNTVSWYQQALGQGPQFIFQYYREEENGRGNFPPRFSGLQFPNYSSELNVNALELDDSALYLCASSLAATGALYTEAFFGQGTRLTVV.

This clonotype was detected many times. The chain couples TRBV6-6 to TRBJ2-3, with D perhaps matching TRBD1 or TRBD2 (5 bases each). V lost 5 bases and J lost 5, with 14 bases in between. Germline values: CDR1 MNHNY, CDR2 SVGAGI (reference sequence). The CDR3 covers 14 residues. The CDR3 DNA is TGTGCCAGCAGTGTCCGGAGTGGGGGAGATACGCAGTATTTT. Residues: CASSVRSGGDTQYF.

The rearrangement uses TRBV7-6 and TRBJ2-1, with a tentative D call TRBD2 (6 bases). Germline-derived CDR1 and CDR2 are SGHVS and FNYEAQ. V lost 2 bases to trimming and J lost 0 bases, with 17 bases between them. The CDR3 has 18 residues. CDR3 sequence (DNA): TGTGCCAGCAGCTTATTGGCGGGGCCACTCAGCTCCTACAATGAGCAGTTCTTC. Amino acids: CASSLLAGPLSSYNEQFF.

This clonotype was seen repeatedly, ten times or more. The chain links TRBV13 to TRBJ2-6; D remains unclear. Germline CDR1 is PRHDT and CDR2 is FYEKMQ (reference sequence). CDR3 length: 14 residues. Trimming removed 5 bases from V and 0 bases from J, with 5 bases in between. The CDR3 DNA reads as TGTGCCAGCAGCACCTTCTCTGGGGCCAACGTCCTGACTTTC. Translation gives CASSTFSGANVLTF.

In this sample, this clonotype turned up many times. The chain recombines TRBV24-1 with TRBJ1-5; 7 bases line up with TRBD1. Per the germline V gene, CDR1 is KGHDR and CDR2 is SFDVKD. V shed 4 bases, J shed 4 bases, and the junction held 9 bases outside the gene matches. The CDR3 is 16 residues long. The CDR3 DNA reads TGTGCCACCAGTGAGGCAACAGGGGTTTGGAATCAGCCCCAGCATTTT. It encodes CATSEATGVWNQPQHF.

This clonotype was seen ten or more times. V usage is TRBV10-3 and J usage is TRBJ2-5; maybe TRBD1 (6 bases). From germline, CDR1 is ENHRY and CDR2 SYGVKD. V was clipped by 10 bases and J by 2 bases, with 17 bases between them. The length of the CDR3 is 14 residues. The CDR3 spells CASRSTDRQETQYF. CDR3 DNA sequence: TGTGCCAGCAGAAGTACGGACAGACAAGAGACCCAGTACTTC.

This clonotype occurred a few times. The V gene is TRBV5-1, the J gene TRBJ1-4; TRBD1 matches 10 bases. V trimming: 1 base; J trimming: 8 bases; junction bases outside the gene matches: 14. Germline CDR1 is SGHRS and CDR2 is YFSETQ. The CDR3 covers 18 residues. In DNA form, the CDR3 reads TGCGCCAGCAGCTTGCCGGGACAGGGGTCAGCTGGGGCCGAAAAACTGTTTTTT. It yields the protein CASSLPGQGSAGAEKLFF.

This clonotype was observed a few times. This chain joins TRBV4-1 and TRBJ2-3; tentatively, D is TRBD2 (5 bases). Germline CDR1 is MGHRA and CDR2 is YSYEKL. V shed 5 bases and J shed 1 base, with 22 bases lying between them. The CDR3 extends over 18 amino acids. Here the CDR3 reads CASSSPGPGRPGTDTQYF. For the CDR3, the DNA is TGCGCCAGCAGCTCCCCGGGCCCGGGGAGACCAGGCACAGATACGCAGTATTTT.

The chain employs TRBV11-3 and TRBJ2-3; D is undetermined. The V and J ends lost 4 bases and 2 bases respectively, with 13 bases between them. The CDR3 is 15 residues long. Germline CDR1 is SGHNT and CDR2 is YENEEA. The CDR3 region has the DNA TGTGCCAGCAGCTCTCGAGGAAGGGACACAGATACGCAGTATTTT. It is translated as CASSSRGRDTDTQYF.

This clonotype appeared many times. The chain has TRBV19 and TRBJ2-7; 7 nucleotides match TRBD1. Germline CDR1 LNHDA, CDR2 SQIVND (reference sequence). The CDR3 covers 13 residues. V was pared by 6 bases and J by 5 bases, with 7 bases of the junction left unmatched. CDR3 bases: TGTGCCAGTAGGACCGGGCAGGGGGACGAGCAGTACTTC. It translates to CASRTGQGDEQYF.

This sequence joins TRBV19 and TRBJ1-6; 7 positions match TRBD1. The CDR3 has 15 amino acids. V trimming: 4 bases; J trimming: 8 bases; junction bases outside the gene matches: 8. CDR1 and CDR2 (germline): LNHDA, SQIVND (reference sequence). The CDR3 DNA follows: TGTGCCAGTAGTACGGAACAGGGGAATGATTCACCCCTCCACTTT. This translates into CASSTEQGNDSPLHF.

This clonotype appeared many times. V is TRBV12-3 or TRBV12-4 and J is TRBJ2-1, with TRBD2 as a possible D gene (5 bases). Trimming took off 8 bases at V and 7 bases at J, with 15 bases between the two ends. CDR3 size: 13 residues. CDR3 bases: TGTGCCAGCGTGAGGGCCATGCGAAATGAGCAGTTCTTC. Its translation: CASVRAMRNEQFF.

Ten or more counts support this clonotype. The gene calls are TRBV10-3 and TRBJ1-2; D gene ambiguous. The CDR3 loop spans 12 amino acids. Germline loops: CDR1 ENHRY, CDR2 SYGVKD. Trimming took 3 bases from V and 4 from J, leaving 6 bases between them. In nucleotides, the CDR3 is TGTGCCATCAGTGAACAAATCTATGGCTACACCTTC. Encoded protein: CAISEQIYGYTF.

This clonotype was observed at least ten times. J is TRBJ2-3 and V is TRBV4-2; 8 nucleotides line up with TRBD2. Germline loops: CDR1 LGHNA, CDR2 YNFKEQ. After removal of 5 bases from V and 5 bases from J, the junction contained 6 bases not matched to a gene. The length of the CDR3 is 14 residues. This chain's CDR3 is CASSSGGGGDTQYF. The CDR3 DNA follows: TGTGCCAGCAGCTCCGGGGGGGGCGGAGATACGCAGTATTTT.

This clonotype was counted ten times or more. CDR3 protein: CASSPGLAGVETQYF. As DNA, the CDR3 is TGTGCCAGCAGTCCCGGACTAGCGGGGGTGGAGACCCAGTACTTC. The chain links TRBV28 to TRBJ2-5; 13 positions match TRBD2. CDR1 and CDR2 from the germline V gene are MDHEN and SYDVKM. V dropped 5 bases and J dropped 5; count of bases not matched to a gene: 5. This CDR3 region has 15 residues.

In this sample, this clonotype turned up many times. The chain couples TRBV7-9 to TRBJ1-3; D is uncertain. The germline V and J ends were trimmed by 7 bases and 0 bases, with 19 bases remaining between them. There are 17 residues in the CDR3. Looked up from germline, CDR1 is SEHNR and CDR2 is FQNEAQ (reference sequence). CDR3 coding DNA: TGTGCCAGCACCCCCCGACCGGGCCCTATCTCTGGAAACACCATATATTTT. Protein product: CASTPRPGPISGNTIYF.

The rearrangement uses TRBV5-5 and TRBJ1-5; no clear D gene. The germline CDR1 and CDR2 sequences are SGHKS and YYEKEE (reference sequence). The CDR3 runs 12 residues. With 3 bases removed from V and 9 bases from J, the gap between germline ends came to 10 bases. CDR3 region: CASSSLGRPQHF. DNA of the CDR3: TGTGCCAGCAGCTCCCTCGGGAGGCCCCAGCATTTT.

Ten or more counts support this clonotype. This chain uses TRBV5-1 with TRBJ2-3, with 11 bases aligning to TRBD1. V shed 5 bases and J 3 bases; nucleotides not matched to a gene: 8. This CDR3 is 16 amino acids long. Looked up from germline, CDR1 is SGHRS and CDR2 is YFSETQ. The CDR3 nucleotides read TGCGCCAGCAGGAGGGCAGGGGACAGGGGGACAGATACGCAGTATTTT. This encodes CASRRAGDRGTDTQYF.

The sample holds many counts of this clonotype. This chain connects TRBV30 to TRBJ1-4; a possible D gene is TRBD1 (5 bases). Trimming took off 2 bases at V and 8 bases at J, with 12 bases between the two ends. Per germline, CDR1 GTSNPN and CDR2 SVGIG (reference sequence). The CDR3 consists of 13 residues. The CDR3: CAWSSGVGEKLFF. CDR3 bases: TGTGCCTGGAGTTCGGGGGTTGGAGAAAAACTGTTTTTT.

This clonotype occurred many times. The V gene is TRBV7-6, the J gene TRBJ1-6, with 9 positions matching TRBD1. The CDR3 is 16 residues long. V shed 5 bases and J 9 bases; nucleotides not matched to a gene: 11. The germline V gene has CDR1 SGHVS and CDR2 FNYEAQ. The CDR3: CASSDEPGQGASPLHF. The CDR3, as DNA: TGTGCCAGCAGCGACGAGCCGGGACAGGGAGCTTCACCCCTCCACTTT.

This clonotype was counted many times. The chain links TRBV12-3 or TRBV12-4 to TRBJ1-4; no definite D call. Trimming took 1 base from V and 0 from J, leaving 6 bases between them. There are 15 residues in the CDR3. The DNA for the CDR3 is TGTGCCAGCAGTTTAGGAGTTGCAACTAATGAAAAACTGTTTTTT. Its translation is CASSLGVATNEKLFF.

This clonotype was counted many times. This chain connects TRBV9 to TRBJ2-1, with TRBD2 identical over 7 bases. After removal of 2 bases from V and 5 bases from J, the junction contained 4 bases not matched to a gene. This CDR3 has 14 residues. The germline gives CDR1 SGDLS, CDR2 YYNGEE. In DNA form, the CDR3 reads TGTGCCAGCAGCGTGGGAGGGACGAACAATGAGCAGTTCTTC. This gives the protein CASSVGGTNNEQFF.

Ten or more counts support this clonotype. The chain has TRBV4-3 and TRBJ1-6, with 7 positions matching TRBD1. Germline V gene data show CDR1 as LGHNA and CDR2 as YSLEER. V shed 0 bases, J shed 7 bases, and the junction held 15 bases outside the gene matches. The CDR3 is 19 residues long. The chain's CDR3 is CASSQDTPAPGQRNSPLHF. In DNA form, the CDR3 reads TGCGCCAGCAGCCAAGATACCCCGGCCCCGGGACAGAGGAATTCACCCCTCCACTTT.

This clonotype was observed many times. This sequence joins TRBV5-4 and TRBJ1-1; D gene ambiguous. Trimming removed 2 bases at V and 5 bases at J, with 7 bases between. The CDR3 loop spans 12 amino acids. Germline-derived CDR1 and CDR2 are SGHNT and YYREEE (reference sequence). This CDR3 reads CASSFGWTEAFF. As DNA, the CDR3 is TGTGCCAGCAGCTTTGGATGGACTGAAGCTTTCTTT.